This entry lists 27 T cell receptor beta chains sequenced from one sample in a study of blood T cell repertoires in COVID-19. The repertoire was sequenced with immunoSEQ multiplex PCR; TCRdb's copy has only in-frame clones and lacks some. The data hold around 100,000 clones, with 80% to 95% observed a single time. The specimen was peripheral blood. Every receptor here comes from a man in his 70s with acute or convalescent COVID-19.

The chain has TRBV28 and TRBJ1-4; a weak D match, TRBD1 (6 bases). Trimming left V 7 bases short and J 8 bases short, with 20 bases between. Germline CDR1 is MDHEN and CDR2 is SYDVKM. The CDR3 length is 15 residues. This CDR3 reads CASTTLGGREEKLFF. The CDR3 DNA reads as TGTGCCAGCACTACACTAGGGGGGCGGGAGGAAAAACTGTTTTTT.

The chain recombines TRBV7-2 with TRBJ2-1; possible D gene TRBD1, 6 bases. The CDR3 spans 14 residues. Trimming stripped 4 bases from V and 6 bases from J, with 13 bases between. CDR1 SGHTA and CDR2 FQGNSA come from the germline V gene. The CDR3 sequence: CASSSQGSGNEQFF. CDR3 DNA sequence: TGTGCCAGCAGCTCCCAGGGGTCTGGCAATGAGCAGTTCTTC.

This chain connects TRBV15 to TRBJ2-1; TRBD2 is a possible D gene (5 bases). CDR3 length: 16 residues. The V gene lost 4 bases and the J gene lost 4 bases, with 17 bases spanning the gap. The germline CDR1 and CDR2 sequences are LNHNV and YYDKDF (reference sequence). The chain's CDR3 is CATSTPTRTSYNEQFF. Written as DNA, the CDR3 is TGTGCCACCAGCACCCCCACGAGGACTTCTTACAATGAGCAGTTCTTC.

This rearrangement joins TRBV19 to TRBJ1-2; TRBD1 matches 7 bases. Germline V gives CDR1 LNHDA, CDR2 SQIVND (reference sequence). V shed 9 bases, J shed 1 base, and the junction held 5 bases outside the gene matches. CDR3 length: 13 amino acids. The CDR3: CASLQGLNYGYTF. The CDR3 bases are TGTGCCAGCCTACAGGGGCTTAACTATGGCTACACCTTC.

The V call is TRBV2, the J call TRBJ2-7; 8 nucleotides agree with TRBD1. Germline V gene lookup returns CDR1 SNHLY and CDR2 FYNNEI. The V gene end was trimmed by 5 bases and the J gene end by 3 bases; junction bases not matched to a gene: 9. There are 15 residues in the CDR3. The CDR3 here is CASSKTGVNLYEQYF. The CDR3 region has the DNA TGTGCCAGCAGTAAGACAGGGGTTAACCTCTACGAGCAGTACTTC.

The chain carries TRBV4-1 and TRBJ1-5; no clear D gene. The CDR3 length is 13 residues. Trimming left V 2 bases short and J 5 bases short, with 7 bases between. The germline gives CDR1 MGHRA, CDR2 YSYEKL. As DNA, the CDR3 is TGCGCCAGCAGCCAATGGACTGATCAGCCCCAGCATTTT. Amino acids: CASSQWTDQPQHF.

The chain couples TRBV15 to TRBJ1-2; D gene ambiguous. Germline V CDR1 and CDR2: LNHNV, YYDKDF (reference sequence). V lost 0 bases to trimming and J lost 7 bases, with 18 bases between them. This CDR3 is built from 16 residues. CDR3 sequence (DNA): TGTGCCACCAGCAGAGAAGAAAAGGACTTCGAAACTGGCTACACCTTC. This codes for CATSREEKDFETGYTF. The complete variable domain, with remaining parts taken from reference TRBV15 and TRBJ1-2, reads DAMVIQNPRYQVTQFGKPVTLSCSQTLNHNVMYWYQQKSSQAPKLLFHYYDKDFNNEADTPDNFQSRRPNTSFCFLDIRSPGLGDTAMYLCATSREEKDFETGYTFGSGTRLTVV.

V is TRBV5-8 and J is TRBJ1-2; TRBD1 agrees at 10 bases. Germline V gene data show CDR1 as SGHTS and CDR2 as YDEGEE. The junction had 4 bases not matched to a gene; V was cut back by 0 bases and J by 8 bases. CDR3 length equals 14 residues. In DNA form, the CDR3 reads TGTGCCAGCAGCTTGGGACAGGGGGCGCACGGCTACACCTTC. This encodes CASSLGQGAHGYTF. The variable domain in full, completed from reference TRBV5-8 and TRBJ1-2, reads EAGVTQSPTHLIKTRGQQATLRCSPISGHTSVYWYQQALGLGLQFLLWYDEGEERNRGNFPPRFSGRQFPNYSSELNVNALELEDSALYLCASSLGQGAHGYTFGSGTRLTVV.

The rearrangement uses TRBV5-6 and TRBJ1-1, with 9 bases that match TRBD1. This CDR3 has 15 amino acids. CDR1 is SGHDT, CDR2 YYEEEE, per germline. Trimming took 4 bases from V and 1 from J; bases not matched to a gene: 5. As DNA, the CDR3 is TGTGCCAGCAGCGCTGACAGGGGGAAGAACACTGAAGCTTTCTTT. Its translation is CASSADRGKNTEAFF.

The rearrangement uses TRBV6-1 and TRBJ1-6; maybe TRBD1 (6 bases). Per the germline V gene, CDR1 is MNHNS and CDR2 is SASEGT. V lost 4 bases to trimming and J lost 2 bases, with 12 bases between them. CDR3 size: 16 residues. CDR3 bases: TGTGCCAGCAGTGCCTTCGGGACACCCTATAATTCACCCCTCCACTTT. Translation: CASSAFGTPYNSPLHF.

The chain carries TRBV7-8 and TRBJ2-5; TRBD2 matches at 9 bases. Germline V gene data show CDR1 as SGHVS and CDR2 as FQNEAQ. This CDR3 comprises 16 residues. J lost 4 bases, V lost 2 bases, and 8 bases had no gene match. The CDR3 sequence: CASSLLIAGVGETQYF. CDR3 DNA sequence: TGTGCCAGCAGCTTACTAATAGCGGGAGTAGGAGAGACCCAGTACTTC.

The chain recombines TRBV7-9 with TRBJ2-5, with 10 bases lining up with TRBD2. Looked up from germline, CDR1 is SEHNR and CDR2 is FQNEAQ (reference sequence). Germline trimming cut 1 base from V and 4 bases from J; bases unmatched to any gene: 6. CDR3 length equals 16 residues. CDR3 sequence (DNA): TGTGCCAGCAGCTTAGGGGGGCTAGCGGGAGTAGAGACCCAGTACTTC. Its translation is CASSLGGLAGVETQYF.

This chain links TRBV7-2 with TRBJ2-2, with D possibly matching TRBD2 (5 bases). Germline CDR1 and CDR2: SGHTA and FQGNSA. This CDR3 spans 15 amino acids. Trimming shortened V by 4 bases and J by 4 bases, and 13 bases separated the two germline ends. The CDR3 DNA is TGTGCCAGCAGCTGGAGGCTCCCCGGCACCGGGGAGCTGTTTTTT. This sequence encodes CASSWRLPGTGELFF.

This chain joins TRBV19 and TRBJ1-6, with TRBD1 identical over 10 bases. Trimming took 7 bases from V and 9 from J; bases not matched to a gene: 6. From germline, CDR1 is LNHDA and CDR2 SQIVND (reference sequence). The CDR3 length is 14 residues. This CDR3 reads CASTQDRGSSPLHF. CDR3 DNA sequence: TGTGCCAGTACTCAGGACAGGGGGTCTTCACCCCTCCACTTT.

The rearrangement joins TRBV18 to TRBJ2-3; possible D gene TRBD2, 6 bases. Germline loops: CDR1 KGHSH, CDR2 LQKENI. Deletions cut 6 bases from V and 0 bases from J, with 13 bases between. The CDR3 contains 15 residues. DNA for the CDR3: TGTGCCAGCTCCCCTCGGAGGGCTAGCACAGATACGCAGTATTTT. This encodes CASSPRRASTDTQYF.

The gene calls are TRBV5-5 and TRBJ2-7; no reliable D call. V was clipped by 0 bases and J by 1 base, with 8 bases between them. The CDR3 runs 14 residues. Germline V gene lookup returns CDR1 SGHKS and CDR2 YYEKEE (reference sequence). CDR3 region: CASSLVSLSYEQYF. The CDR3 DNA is TGTGCCAGCAGCTTGGTCAGTCTTTCCTACGAGCAGTACTTC.

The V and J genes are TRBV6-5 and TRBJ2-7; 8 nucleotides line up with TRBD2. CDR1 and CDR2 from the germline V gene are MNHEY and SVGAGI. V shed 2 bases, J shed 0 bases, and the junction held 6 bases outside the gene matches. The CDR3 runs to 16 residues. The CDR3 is CASSYGAGESSYEQYF. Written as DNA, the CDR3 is TGTGCCAGCAGTTACGGAGCGGGGGAATCCTCCTACGAGCAGTACTTC.

The CDR3 is CATSVGGLTAPDEQFF. The CDR3 DNA reads TGTGCCACCAGTGTCGGAGGTCTCACGGCTCCAGATGAGCAGTTCTTC. The chain recombines TRBV24-1 with TRBJ2-1, with D possibly being TRBD2 (5 bases). Trimming shortened V by 5 bases and J by 8 bases, and 21 bases separated the two germline ends. The CDR3 consists of 16 residues. CDR1 and CDR2 (germline): KGHDR, SFDVKD.

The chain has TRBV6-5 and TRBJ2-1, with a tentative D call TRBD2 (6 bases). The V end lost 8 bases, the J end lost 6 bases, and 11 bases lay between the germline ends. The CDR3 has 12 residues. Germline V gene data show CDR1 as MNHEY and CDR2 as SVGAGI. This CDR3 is CASLSGVNEQFF. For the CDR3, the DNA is TGTGCCAGCCTCTCGGGGGTCAATGAGCAGTTCTTC.

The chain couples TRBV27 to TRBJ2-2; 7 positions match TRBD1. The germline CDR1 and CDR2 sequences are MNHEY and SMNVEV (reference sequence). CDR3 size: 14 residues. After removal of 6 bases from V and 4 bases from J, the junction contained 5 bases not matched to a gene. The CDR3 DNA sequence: TGTGCCAGCAGGAGACAGGGTACCACCGGGGAGCTGTTTTTT. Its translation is CASRRQGTTGELFF.

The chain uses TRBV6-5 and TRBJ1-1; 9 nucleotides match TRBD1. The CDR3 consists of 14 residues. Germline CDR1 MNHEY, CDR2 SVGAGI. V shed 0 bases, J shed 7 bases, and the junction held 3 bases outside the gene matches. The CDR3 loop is CASSYSTGGSEAFF. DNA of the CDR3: TGTGCCAGCAGTTACTCGACAGGGGGTAGTGAAGCTTTCTTT.

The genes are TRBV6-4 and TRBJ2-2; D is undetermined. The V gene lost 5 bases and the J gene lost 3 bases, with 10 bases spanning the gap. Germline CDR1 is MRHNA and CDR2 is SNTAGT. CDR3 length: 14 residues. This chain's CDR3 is CASSHLRDTGELFF. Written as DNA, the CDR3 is TGTGCCAGCAGTCATCTCCGGGACACCGGGGAGCTGTTTTTT.

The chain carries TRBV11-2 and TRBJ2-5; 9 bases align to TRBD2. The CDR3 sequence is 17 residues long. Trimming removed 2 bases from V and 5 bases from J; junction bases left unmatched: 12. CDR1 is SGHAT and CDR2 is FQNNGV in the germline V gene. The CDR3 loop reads CASSLRLAGKGGETQYF. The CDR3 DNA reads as TGTGCCAGCAGCTTAAGGCTAGCGGGAAAAGGGGGGGAGACCCAGTACTTC.

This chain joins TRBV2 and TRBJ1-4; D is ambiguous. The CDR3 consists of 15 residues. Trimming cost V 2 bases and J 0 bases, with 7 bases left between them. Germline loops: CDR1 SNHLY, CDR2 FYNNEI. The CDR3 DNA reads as TGTGCCAGCAGTGAACGCCAGACAACTAATGAAAAACTGTTTTTT. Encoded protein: CASSERQTTNEKLFF.

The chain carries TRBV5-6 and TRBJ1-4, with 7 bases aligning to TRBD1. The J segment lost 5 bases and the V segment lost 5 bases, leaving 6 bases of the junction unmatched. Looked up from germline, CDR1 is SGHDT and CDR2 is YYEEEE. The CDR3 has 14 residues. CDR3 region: CASRPRGANEKLFF. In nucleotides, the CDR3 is TGTGCCAGCAGGCCCAGGGGGGCAAATGAAAAACTGTTTTTT.

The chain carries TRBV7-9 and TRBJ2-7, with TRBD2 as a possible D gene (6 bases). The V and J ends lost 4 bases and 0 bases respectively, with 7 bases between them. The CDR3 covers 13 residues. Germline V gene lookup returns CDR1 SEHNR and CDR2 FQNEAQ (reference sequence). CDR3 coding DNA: TGTGCCAGCAGCTCGACTAGCTCCTACGAGCAGTACTTC. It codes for CASSSTSSYEQYF.

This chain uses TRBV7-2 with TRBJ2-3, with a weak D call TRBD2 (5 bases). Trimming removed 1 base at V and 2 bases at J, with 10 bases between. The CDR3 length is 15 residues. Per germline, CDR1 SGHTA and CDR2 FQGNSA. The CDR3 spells CASSLVVSVTDTQYF. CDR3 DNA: TGTGCCAGCAGCTTAGTTGTTAGCGTCACAGATACGCAGTATTTT. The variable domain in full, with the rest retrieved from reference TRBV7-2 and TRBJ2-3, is GAGVSQSPSNKVTEKGKDVELRCDPISGHTALYWYRQSLGQGLEFLIYFQGNSAPDKSGLPSDRFSAERTGGSVSTLTIQRTQQEDSAVYLCASSLVVSVTDTQYFGPGTRLTVL.